This T cell receptor beta chain derives from a study of shared clonotypes between healthy human individuals. Study results and limitations: Compared with memory subsets, naive subsets generally had larger estimated richness. Researchers sampled blood only, noting tissue repertoires likely differ.

The run depth of the assay was deep. Sequencing was performed with immunoSEQ multiplex PCR; in TCRdb, only in-frame clones are kept and a portion is missing. The profile shows 2.5 million or so clones, around nine tenths of them singletons. This CDR3 contains 15 residues. Negatively enriched CD4+ T cells were divided by CD45RA into naive and memory. About this clone itself: Its antigen is unidentified.

V usage is TRBV1 and J usage is TRBJ2-1; the D segment call TRBD1 is taken from the table without a DNA check. TRBV1 is given as a pseudogene. Specimen: naive CD4+ T cells sorted from blood. Subset described: CD45RA+ positively selected. The TCR originated in a man between 18 and 35 years old in good health. The CDR3 spells CTSSPKRTGQNEQFF. CDR3 bases: TGCACCAGCAGCCCGAAACGGACAGGGCAGAATGAGCAGTTCTTC.